This T cell receptor beta chain was identified in a study of graft-versus-host responses after intestinal transplantation. For the study at large: Among the recipients, transplants were multivisceral, liver-intestinal, or isolated intestinal. Recipients were all induced with anti-thymocyte globulin, then given tacrolimus and steroids for approximately three years.

About this clone itself: What it binds is not known.

General study results and limits: GvH clones appeared in recipient marrow, some first in ileum or blood. Allografts carried high graft-versus-host to host-versus-graft clonal ratios in patients having graft-donor T cell macrochimerism.

CDR3 length equals 12 residues. CDR1 is SGHTA and CDR2 is FQGNSA in the germline V gene. Trimming cost V 5 bases and J 10 bases; bases outside gene matches: 4. TCRdb's table, derived via immunoSEQ multiplex PCR, lists solely in-frame clones and lacks some. Here the sample spans some 83,000 clones, 91% being singletons. The chain is built from TRBV7-2 and TRBJ1-1; 10 bases match TRBD1. This clonotype originated in a human donor who received an intestinal transplant. The material was unstimulated CD4+ T cells sorted from spleen or lymph node cells, obtained before intestinal transplant. This CDR3 is CASSEGTGVAFF. The CDR3 coding sequence is TGTGCCAGCAGCGAGGGGACAGGGGTAGCTTTCTTT.